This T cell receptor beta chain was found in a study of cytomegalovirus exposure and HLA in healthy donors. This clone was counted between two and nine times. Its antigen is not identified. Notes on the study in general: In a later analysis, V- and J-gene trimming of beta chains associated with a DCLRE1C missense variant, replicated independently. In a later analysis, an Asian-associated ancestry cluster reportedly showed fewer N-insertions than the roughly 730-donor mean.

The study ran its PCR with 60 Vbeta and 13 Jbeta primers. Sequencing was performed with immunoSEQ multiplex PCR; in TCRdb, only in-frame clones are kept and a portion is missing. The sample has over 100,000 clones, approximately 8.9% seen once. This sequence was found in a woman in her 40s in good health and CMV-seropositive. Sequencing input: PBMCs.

CDR3 region: CASSPGTVLYEQYF. The CDR3 bases are TGTGCCAGCAGCCCAGGGACAGTTCTCTACGAGCAGTACTTC. The V gene is TRBV5-5, the J gene TRBJ2-7; 7 bases line up with TRBD1. The germline V gene encodes CDR1 SGHKS and CDR2 YYEKEE (reference sequence). CDR3 length equals 14 residues. Trimming cost V 4 bases and J 3 bases; bases outside gene matches: 7.